A selection of T cell receptor beta chains follows, all from one sample in a study of T cells after yellow fever vaccination. TCRdb reanalysed the 5' RACE reads using MiXCR and keeps one entry per CDR3 protein. The repertoire has some 300,000 distinct CDR3 sequences, around 10% of them found once; the top ten carry over 3%. The sample here was CD4+ T cells sorted from PBMCs, taken 45 days after the yellow fever booster vaccination. The receptors shown here come from a man aged 18 to 30 who received the YFV17D yellow fever vaccine. Each CDR3 is given with its conserved first and last residue. The order of the fields is J gene, clone size, V gene, D gene, CDR3 DNA, CDR3 protein. D genes are given only for firm matches. Only part of the rows carry a size: once, few, many, or a class if the clone is expanded.

>TRBJ1-1|-|TRBV6-2/TRBV6-3|TRBD1
TGTGCCAGCAGTTACTCGGACAGGGGGCGAGCTTTCTTT
CASSYSDRGRAFF
>TRBJ2-7|many|TRBV7-2|-
TGTGCCAGCACCCGGTTCGGGACCTACGAGCAGTACTTC
CASTRFGTYEQYF
>TRBJ2-7|many|TRBV12-3/TRBV12-4|-
TGTGCCAGCCAAGTTTACAGGGACCTTAAGGGCGAGCAGTACTTC
CASQVYRDLKGEQYF
>TRBJ1-5|-|TRBV12-3/TRBV12-4|-
TGTGCCAGCAGCTCGGGGGGCTCCGTCAATCAGCCCCAGCATTTT
CASSSGGSVNQPQHF
>TRBJ2-3|few|TRBV24-1|TRBD2
TGTGCCACCAGTGAACCCGGGACTAGCGGCTCAGATACGCAGTATTTT
CATSEPGTSGSDTQYF
>TRBJ1-1|few|TRBV28|-
TGTGCCAGCCCACCACAGGGCGTTGCGGTAATGAACACTGAAGCTTTCTTT
CASPPQGVAVMNTEAFF
>TRBJ1-1|few|TRBV10-3|-
TGTGCCATCAGTGAGTATGGGGCTACGCCAGCTTTCTTT
CAISEYGATPAFF
>TRBJ2-7|-|TRBV4-3|-
TGCGCCAGCAGCCAAGAAGTAGACACCGGAGCGTACGAGCAGTACTTC
CASSQEVDTGAYEQYF
>TRBJ2-5|few|TRBV6-6|-
TGTGCCAGCAACCACCAAGAGACCCAGTACTTC
CASNHQETQYF
>TRBJ2-6|-|TRBV6-5|-
TGTGCCAGCCGTTTTGCCGGGGCCAACGTCCTGACTTTC
CASRFAGANVLTF
>TRBJ2-3|-|TRBV2|-
TGTGCCAGCAGTGAAGCGCTTTCCGAGTGGGCGGCGCAGTATTTT
CASSEALSEWAAQYF
>TRBJ2-5|few|TRBV5-5|-
TGTGCCAGCAGCTTTGGTGGGGCAGGGACGCAAGAGACCCAGTACTTC
CASSFGGAGTQETQYF
>TRBJ2-5|-|TRBV12-3/TRBV12-4|TRBD1
TGTGCCAGCAGTTTGGGACAGGGAGGTCAAGAGACCCAGTACTTC
CASSLGQGGQETQYF
>TRBJ2-7|few|TRBV4-1|TRBD1
TGCGCCAGCAGCCATCTCATGAGCCCGAGGACAGGGACGACAGTGCAGTACTTC
CASSHLMSPRTGTTVQYF
>TRBJ1-5|-|TRBV6-5|-
TGTGCCAGCAGTATAGGGGGGTTTAGCGGCAATCAGCCCCAGCATTTT
CASSIGGFSGNQPQHF
>TRBJ2-1|few|TRBV5-1|-
TGCGCCAGCAGCTTGGATGAGGGGCCCGTACGTGAGCAGTTCTTC
CASSLDEGPVREQFF
>TRBJ2-3|few|TRBV27|TRBD2
TGTGCCAGCAGTGCCGTAGCGGGGCGAAACACAGATACGCAGTATTTT
CASSAVAGRNTDTQYF
>TRBJ2-1|-|TRBV7-2|-
TGTGCCAGCAGCCCGCAGGATGGGGGTATCGATGAGCAGTTCTTC
CASSPQDGGIDEQFF
>TRBJ1-1|-|TRBV20-1|TRBD1
TGCAGTGCTATCGGACAGGGGGCTTCGAGGACTGAAGCTTTCTTT
CSAIGQGASRTEAFF
>TRBJ2-3|many|TRBV4-3|TRBD2
TGCGCCAGCAGCCCGCGGGGGGCCTCCACAGATACGCAGTATTTT
CASSPRGASTDTQYF
>TRBJ1-1|-|TRBV6-5|-
TGTGCCAGCGCTACAAGGTTCCCTACGACTGAAGCTTTCTTT
CASATRFPTTEAFF
>TRBJ2-5|-|TRBV6-6|TRBD2
TGTGCCAGCAGTTCCTACCTACTAGCGGGTCTTCAAGAGACCCAGTACTTC
CASSSYLLAGLQETQYF
>TRBJ1-1|few|TRBV10-3|-
TGTGCCATCAGACCTGACGGTGCCTGGGAAGCTTTCTTT
CAIRPDGAWEAFF
>TRBJ2-2|-|TRBV5-1|-
TGCGCCAGCAGCTTGGCCTCGCGGGGGAACACCGGGGAGCTGTTTTTT
CASSLASRGNTGELFF
>TRBJ2-5|few|TRBV15|-
TGTGCCACCAGCAGAGCTAGCCCGGCGATCTGGTACCAAGAGACCCAGTACTTC
CATSRASPAIWYQETQYF
>TRBJ2-5|-|TRBV12-3/TRBV12-4|-
TGTGCCAGCAGGACAGTTCAAGAGACCCAGTACTTC
CASRTVQETQYF
>TRBJ2-3|-|TRBV29-1|TRBD2
TGCAGCGTTGCGACTAGCGGGGTTAGCACAGATACGCAGTATTTT
CSVATSGVSTDTQYF
>TRBJ2-4|-|TRBV6-5|-
TGTGCCAGCAGTTACTCGACGCGGGTATCCAAAAACATTCAGTACTTC
CASSYSTRVSKNIQYF
>TRBJ1-1|many|TRBV29-1|-
TGCAGCGTTGGAGAACAGGTCACGACTGAAGCTTTCTTT
CSVGEQVTTEAFF
>TRBJ1-4|-|TRBV29-1|-
TGCAGCGTCACCAAGAACACCGGGACAGAAAAACTGTTTTTT
CSVTKNTGTEKLFF
>TRBJ1-1|-|TRBV10-3|-
TGTGCCATCAGTGACCCATCAATCGCGGGGAACACTGAAGCTTTCTTT
CAISDPSIAGNTEAFF
>TRBJ2-3|-|TRBV7-2|TRBD2
TGTGCCAGCAGATCGCAAAGGACTAGCGGGGTGAGGCAGTATTTT
CASRSQRTSGVRQYF
>TRBJ1-2|few|TRBV7-3|-
TGTGCCATCCCCCGGGGGGCCAGGGACTACACCTTC
CAIPRGARDYTF
>TRBJ2-5|-|TRBV12-3/TRBV12-4|-
TGTGCCAGCAGTTCGGCGGGGGCTTGGGATGAGACCCAGTACTTC
CASSSAGAWDETQYF
>TRBJ1-1|-|TRBV7-2|-
TGTGCCAGCAGCTTCGCGGGACATTTGAACACTGAAGCTTTCTTT
CASSFAGHLNTEAFF
>TRBJ2-7|many|TRBV5-1|-
TGCGCCAGCAGCTTGGCCTCCGCAGGCTCCTACGAGCAGTACTTC
CASSLASAGSYEQYF
>TRBJ1-1|-|TRBV7-2|-
TGTGCCAGCAGCTTAGGTCTCACTGAAGCTTTCTTT
CASSLGLTEAFF
>TRBJ1-2|once|TRBV5-1|TRBD1
TGCGCCAGCAGCTTGGACGGACAGGGTAACGGCTACACCTTC
CASSLDGQGNGYTF